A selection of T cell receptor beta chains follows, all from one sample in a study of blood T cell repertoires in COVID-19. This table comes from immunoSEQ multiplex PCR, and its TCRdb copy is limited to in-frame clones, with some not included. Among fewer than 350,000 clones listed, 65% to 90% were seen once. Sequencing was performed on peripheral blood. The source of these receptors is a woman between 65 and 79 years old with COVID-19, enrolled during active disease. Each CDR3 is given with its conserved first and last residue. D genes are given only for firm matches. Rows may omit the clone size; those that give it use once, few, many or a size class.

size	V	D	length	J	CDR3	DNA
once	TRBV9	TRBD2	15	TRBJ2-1	CASSVVPGGAEEQFF	TGTGCCAGCAGCGTAGTACCCGGGGGGGCTGAGGAGCAGTTCTTC
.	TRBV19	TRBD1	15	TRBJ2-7	CASSKTRQGAYEQYF	TGTGCCAGTAGTAAGACCCGACAGGGGGCTTACGAGCAGTACTTC
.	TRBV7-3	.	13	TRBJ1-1	CASSFTGPSEAFF	TGTGCCAGCAGCTTTACAGGGCCCTCTGAAGCTTTCTTT
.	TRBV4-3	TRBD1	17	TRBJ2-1	CASSQNSGTGAYNEQFF	TGCGCCAGCAGCCAGAACTCGGGGACAGGGGCCTACAATGAGCAGTTCTTC
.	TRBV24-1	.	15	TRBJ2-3	CATSDELGGAHTQYF	TGTGCCACCAGTGATGAGCTGGGGGGGGCACATACGCAGTATTTT
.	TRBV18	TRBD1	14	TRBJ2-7	CASSPDRGSYEQYF	TGTGCCAGCTCGCCCGACAGGGGGTCCTACGAGCAGTACTTC
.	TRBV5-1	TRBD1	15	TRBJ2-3	CASSLADRGGDTQYF	TGCGCCAGCAGCTTGGCCGACAGGGGAGGAGATACGCAGTATTTT
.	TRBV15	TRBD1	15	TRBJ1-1	CATSRVRGQDTEAFF	TGTGCCACCAGCAGAGTTAGGGGGCAGGACACTGAAGCTTTCTTT
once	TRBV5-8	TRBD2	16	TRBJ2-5	CASSNPGTSSGETQYF	TGTGCCAGCAGCAATCCCGGGACTAGCTCGGGAGAGACCCAGTACTTC
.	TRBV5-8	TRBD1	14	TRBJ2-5	CASSSRGMQETQYF	TGTGCCAGCAGCTCCAGGGGGATGCAAGAGACCCAGTACTTC
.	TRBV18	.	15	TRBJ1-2	CASSPAGIKDYGYTF	TGTGCCAGCTCACCTGCCGGGATTAAGGACTATGGCTACACCTTC
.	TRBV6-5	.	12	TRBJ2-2	CASSSGGGELFF	TGTGCCAGCAGTTCCGGTGGCGGGGAGCTGTTTTTT
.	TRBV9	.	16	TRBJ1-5	CASSSPHRYSNQPQHF	TGTGCCAGCAGCTCCCCCCACAGGTATAGCAATCAGCCCCAGCATTTT
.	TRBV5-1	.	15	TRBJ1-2	CASTPEPDSLGGYTF	TGCGCCAGCACCCCTGAACCGGACAGCCTCGGGGGCTACACCTTC
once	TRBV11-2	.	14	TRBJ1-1	CASSLRGPNTEAFF	TGTGCCAGCAGCCTCAGGGGACCGAACACTGAAGCTTTCTTT
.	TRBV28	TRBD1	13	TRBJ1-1	CASSNRGFTEAFF	TGTGCCAGCAGTAACAGGGGGTTCACTGAAGCTTTCTTT
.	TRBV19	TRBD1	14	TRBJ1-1	CASSVDRVRTEAFF	TGTGCCAGTAGTGTTGACAGGGTACGGACTGAAGCTTTCTTT
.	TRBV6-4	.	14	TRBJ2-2	CASRSVGNTGELFF	TGTGCCAGCAGATCGGTTGGGAACACCGGGGAGCTGTTTTTT
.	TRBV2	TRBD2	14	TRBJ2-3	CASSPRTSGDTQYF	TGTGCCAGCAGTCCCCGGACTAGTGGAGATACGCAGTATTTT
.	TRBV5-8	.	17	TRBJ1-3	CASSPRGTVSSGNTIYF	TGTGCCAGCAGCCCCCGGGGTACAGTTAGCTCTGGAAACACCATATATTTT
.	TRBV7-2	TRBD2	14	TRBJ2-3	CASSSGLAVYTQYF	TGTGCCAGCAGTTCTGGACTAGCGGTTTATACGCAGTATTTT
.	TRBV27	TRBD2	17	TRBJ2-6	CASSLGQAGEGANVLTF	TGTGCCAGCAGTTTGGGGCAGGCGGGGGAAGGGGCCAACGTCCTGACTTTC
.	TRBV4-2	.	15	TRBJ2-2	CASSKSPDVTGELFF	TGTGCCAGCAGCAAGTCACCAGATGTCACCGGGGAGCTGTTTTTT
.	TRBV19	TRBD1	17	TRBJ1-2	CASSKGGTASLSYGYTF	TGTGCCAGTAGTAAGGGTGGGACAGCATCCTTAAGCTATGGCTACACCTTC
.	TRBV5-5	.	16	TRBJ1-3	CASSSEAGAGGNTIYF	TGTGCCAGCAGCTCGGAGGCAGGGGCAGGGGGAAACACCATATATTTT
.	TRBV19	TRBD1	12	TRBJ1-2	CASSLTGGGYTF	TGTGCCAGTAGCCTTACAGGGGGTGGCTACACCTTC
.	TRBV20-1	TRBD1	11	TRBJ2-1	CSADRANEQFF	TGCAGTGCCGACAGGGCAAATGAGCAGTTCTTC
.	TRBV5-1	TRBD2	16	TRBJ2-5	CASSFTGTSPSETQYF	TGCGCCAGCAGCTTTACCGGGACTAGCCCCTCAGAGACCCAGTACTTC
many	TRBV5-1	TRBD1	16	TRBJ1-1	CASRPNQPGQGTEAFF	TGCGCCAGCAGACCAAACCAACCGGGACAGGGCACTGAAGCTTTCTTT
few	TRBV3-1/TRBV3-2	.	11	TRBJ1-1	CASGQATEAFF	TGTGCCAGCGGTCAGGCCACTGAAGCTTTCTTT
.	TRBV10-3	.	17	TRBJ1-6	CAISVGAVSSYNSPLHF	TGTGCCATCAGTGTAGGGGCCGTAAGCTCCTATAATTCACCCCTCCACTTT
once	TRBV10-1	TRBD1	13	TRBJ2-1	CATRDSSYNEQFF	TGCGCCACCCGGGACAGCTCCTACAATGAGCAGTTCTTC
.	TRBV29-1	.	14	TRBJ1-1	CSVVSGQQGTEAFF	TGCAGCGTTGTTTCGGGCCAGCAGGGTACTGAAGCTTTCTTT
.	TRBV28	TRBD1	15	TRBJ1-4	CASSPRDSVNEKLFF	TGTGCCAGCAGCCCCCGGGACAGCGTTAATGAAAAACTGTTTTTT
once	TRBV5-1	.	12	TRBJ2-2	CASSLGGGELFF	TGCGCCAGCAGCTTGGGCGGCGGGGAGCTGTTTTTT
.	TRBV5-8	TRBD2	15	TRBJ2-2	CASTGLADNTGELFF	TGTGCCAGCACGGGACTAGCGGACAACACCGGGGAGCTGTTTTTT
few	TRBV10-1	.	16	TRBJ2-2	CASSESIVQGTGELFF	TGCGCCAGCAGTGAGTCGATCGTCCAGGGCACCGGGGAGCTGTTTTTT
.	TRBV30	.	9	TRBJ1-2	CAVNYGYTF	TGTGCCGTTAATTATGGCTACACCTTC
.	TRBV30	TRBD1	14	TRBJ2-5	CAWSAGTGSETQYF	TGTGCCTGGAGTGCAGGGACAGGGAGCGAGACCCAGTACTTC
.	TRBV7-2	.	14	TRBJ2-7	CASSPQEGYKEQYF	TGTGCCAGCAGCCCCCAAGAGGGCTATAAGGAGCAGTACTTC
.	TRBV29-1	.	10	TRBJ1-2	CSVGLEGYTF	TGCAGCGTCGGCTTGGAGGGCTACACCTTC
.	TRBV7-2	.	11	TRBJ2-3	CASSSRDTQYF	TGTGCCAGCAGCTCGAGAGATACGCAGTATTTT
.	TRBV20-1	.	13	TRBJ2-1	CSASRHSGTEQFF	TGCAGTGCTAGTCGTCACTCGGGGACAGAGCAGTTCTTC
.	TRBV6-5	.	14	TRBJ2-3	CASSYSSGGDTQYF	TGTGCCAGCAGTTACTCTTCAGGTGGAGATACGCAGTATTTT
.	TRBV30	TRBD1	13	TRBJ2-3	CAGGRGSPDTQYF	TGTGCCGGAGGCAGGGGGTCCCCAGATACGCAGTATTTT
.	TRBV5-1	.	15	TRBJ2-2	CASSLAGTNTGELFF	TGCGCCAGCAGCTTGGCGGGGACGAACACCGGGGAGCTGTTTTTT